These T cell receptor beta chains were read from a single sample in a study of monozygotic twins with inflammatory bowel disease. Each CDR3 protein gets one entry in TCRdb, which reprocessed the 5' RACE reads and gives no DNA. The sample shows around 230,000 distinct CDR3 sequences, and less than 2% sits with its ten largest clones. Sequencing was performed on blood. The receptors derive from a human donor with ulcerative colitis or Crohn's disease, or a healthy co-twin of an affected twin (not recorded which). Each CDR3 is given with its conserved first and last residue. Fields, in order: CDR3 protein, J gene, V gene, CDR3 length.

CDR3aa: CASSSLAGFTDTQYF; j_gene: TRBJ2-3; v_gene: TRBV6-2/TRBV6-3; len: 15
CDR3aa: CASRAGTTVRETEAFF; j_gene: TRBJ1-1; v_gene: TRBV10-1; len: 16
CDR3aa: CASSKASRANTGELFF; j_gene: TRBJ2-2; v_gene: TRBV21-1; len: 16
CDR3aa: CASSPLETQYF; j_gene: TRBJ2-5; v_gene: TRBV6-6; len: 11
CDR3aa: CASSEKKKVQSNTEAFF; j_gene: TRBJ1-1; v_gene: TRBV13; len: 17
CDR3aa: CASSQPGTTNSPLHF; j_gene: TRBJ1-6; v_gene: TRBV7-9; len: 15
CDR3aa: CASSLVPTGGFDGYTF; j_gene: TRBJ1-2; v_gene: TRBV12-3/TRBV12-4; len: 16
CDR3aa: CASSPAYGVSYEQYF; j_gene: TRBJ2-7; v_gene: TRBV5-6; len: 15
CDR3aa: CASSLGVGDYSNQPQHF; j_gene: TRBJ1-5; v_gene: TRBV11-2; len: 17
CDR3aa: CASSFTGWGRPLETQYF; j_gene: TRBJ2-5; v_gene: TRBV12-3/TRBV12-4; len: 17
CDR3aa: CASSRGGSNQPQHF; j_gene: TRBJ1-5; v_gene: TRBV11-2; len: 14
CDR3aa: CASSLDQGYGEQFF; j_gene: TRBJ2-1; v_gene: TRBV11-2; len: 14
CDR3aa: CASSSRRDTDTQYF; j_gene: TRBJ2-3; v_gene: TRBV7-2; len: 14
CDR3aa: CASSSTSGGTTDTQYF; j_gene: TRBJ2-3; v_gene: TRBV18; len: 16
CDR3aa: CASSRAGGTGHNEQFF; j_gene: TRBJ2-1; v_gene: TRBV4-1; len: 16
CDR3aa: CASSSAQLAGTGELFF; j_gene: TRBJ2-2; v_gene: TRBV19; len: 16
CDR3aa: CASSIAEGTEAFF; j_gene: TRBJ1-1; v_gene: TRBV19; len: 13
CDR3aa: CASSVSGGNYEQYF; j_gene: TRBJ2-7; v_gene: TRBV7-2; len: 14
CDR3aa: CASSPPGVVYNSPLHF; j_gene: TRBJ1-6; v_gene: TRBV12-3/TRBV12-4; len: 16
CDR3aa: CASSVDSGDGYTF; j_gene: TRBJ1-2; v_gene: TRBV9; len: 13
CDR3aa: CSGYLAGGADTQYF; j_gene: TRBJ2-3; v_gene: TRBV20-1; len: 14
CDR3aa: CASSQDVTDSWGYTF; j_gene: TRBJ1-2; v_gene: TRBV3-1; len: 15
CDR3aa: CASSQDTGAVDTQYF; j_gene: TRBJ2-3; v_gene: TRBV4-1; len: 15
CDR3aa: CASSLARGLYEQYF; j_gene: TRBJ2-7; v_gene: TRBV7-2; len: 14